These 12 T cell receptor beta chains originate from one sample sequenced in a study of cytomegalovirus exposure and HLA in healthy donors. Primers included in the PCR were 60 Vbeta and 13 Jbeta primers. TCRdb keeps only in-frame clones here, not all; method: immunoSEQ multiplex PCR. The sample lists some 80,000 clones, 10% occurring once. The sample consisted of PBMCs. The receptors originated from a man aged 60 to 69 in good health and CMV-seropositive.

The CDR3 region has the DNA TGTGCCAGCAGTCGTTGGACTAGCGGGAGAGGGAAGGTGCAGTTCTTC. Encoded protein: CASSRWTSGRGKVQFF. This chain uses TRBV28 with TRBJ2-1, with 13 bases fitting TRBD2. The V and J ends lost 5 bases and 12 bases, in that order; junction bases with no gene match: 13. Germline CDR1 and CDR2: MDHEN and SYDVKM. This CDR3 has 16 residues.

This clone was observed a handful of times. The genes are TRBV5-8 and TRBJ2-2; no definite D call. The V end was cut by 2 bases, the J end by 0 bases, with 8 bases between. This CDR3 spans 15 amino acids. CDR1 and CDR2 (germline): SGHTS, YDEGEE. CDR3 nucleotide sequence: TGTGCCAGCAGCTTTGAGCTTGCGAACACCGGGGAGCTGTTTTTT. As protein: CASSFELANTGELFF. Full variable domain (remainder filled in from reference TRBV5-8 and TRBJ2-2): EAGVTQSPTHLIKTRGQQATLRCSPISGHTSVYWYQQALGLGLQFLLWYDEGEERNRGNFPPRFSGRQFPNYSSELNVNALELEDSALYLCASSFELANTGELFFGEGSRLTVL.

In this sample, this clone turned up a few times. The chain couples TRBV29-1 to TRBJ2-7; 8 bases map to TRBD1. Losses at the gene ends were 3 bases for V and 0 bases for J; bases not matched to a gene: 1. In germline, CDR1 is SQVTM, CDR2 ANQGSEA. The CDR3 totals 13 residues. The CDR3 loop reads CSVDTGGSYEQYF. CDR3 DNA sequence: TGCAGCGTTGACACAGGGGGCTCCTACGAGCAGTACTTC.

Ten or more counts support this clone. This chain connects TRBV13 to TRBJ2-7; a possible D gene is TRBD2 (5 bases). Deletions cut 4 bases from V and 3 bases from J, with 13 bases between. CDR3 length equals 14 residues. The V gene's germline CDR1 is PRHDT and CDR2 FYEKMQ (reference sequence). The CDR3 DNA reads as TGTGCCAGCAGCTCTAGGGAGTCAAACTACGAGCAGTACTTC. Its translation: CASSSRESNYEQYF.

This clone was detected a few times. The gene calls are TRBV7-6 and TRBJ2-1, with 9 bases matching TRBD1. This CDR3 spans 11 amino acids. Germline V gene lookup returns CDR1 SGHVS and CDR2 FNYEAQ. The junction had 3 bases not matched to a gene; V was cut back by 10 bases and J by 8 bases. CDR3 nucleotides: TGTGCCACACGGACAGGGGATGAGCAGTTCTTC. This codes for CATRTGDEQFF.

The DNA of the CDR3 is TGTGCCAGCAGTACAGGGATCACGACGGGGGGCGGGGAAAAACTGTTTTTT. This encodes CASSTGITTGGGEKLFF. V and J are TRBV27 and TRBJ1-4; maybe TRBD1 (6 bases). Trimming shortened V by 5 bases and J by 8 bases, and 24 bases separated the two germline ends. The CDR3 covers 17 residues. Germline lookup yields CDR1 MNHEY and CDR2 SMNVEV (reference sequence).

The chain employs TRBV6-1 and TRBJ2-3; D is possibly TRBD2 (6 bases). Trimming took off 8 bases at V and 2 bases at J, with 17 bases between the two ends. The CDR3 loop spans 15 amino acids. The germline gives CDR1 MNHNS, CDR2 SASEGT. The DNA of the CDR3 is TGTGCCAGCCGTCAGGGACTCCTGAACACAGATACGCAGTATTTT. Residues: CASRQGLLNTDTQYF.

The chain has TRBV29-1 and TRBJ1-4; no firm D call. Germline V gives CDR1 SQVTM, CDR2 ANQGSEA. The CDR3 sequence is 11 residues long. The V end was cut by 4 bases, the J end by 5 bases, with 5 bases between. The DNA for the CDR3 is TGCAGCGTTGTAGTGAATGAAAAACTGTTTTTT. This sequence encodes CSVVVNEKLFF.

Only a few counts were recorded for this clone. This sequence joins TRBV27 and TRBJ2-2; 7 bases match TRBD2. The J segment lost 4 bases and the V segment lost 2 bases, leaving 7 bases of the junction unmatched. The CDR3 contains 16 residues. The germline V gene encodes CDR1 MNHEY and CDR2 SMNVEV (reference sequence). The CDR3 DNA sequence: TGTGCCAGCAGTTTAAGAGGGAGGGCCAGCACCGGGGAGCTGTTTTTT. Encoded protein: CASSLRGRASTGELFF.

The chain employs TRBV6-1 and TRBJ1-2; D call uncertain. V lost 6 bases, J lost 1 base, and 12 bases lay in between. The germline gives CDR1 MNHNS, CDR2 SASEGT. The CDR3 runs to 14 residues. The CDR3 DNA sequence: TGTGCCAGCAGCGTATACGGGGTTAACTATGGCTACACCTTC. This translates into CASSVYGVNYGYTF.

This clone turned up a few times. This sequence joins TRBV7-9 and TRBJ2-3, with a tentative D call TRBD2 (5 bases). Trimming left V 0 bases short and J 1 base short, with 8 bases between. The length of the CDR3 is 15 residues. Germline V gives CDR1 SEHNR, CDR2 FQNEAQ (reference sequence). The CDR3 DNA follows: TGTGCCAGCAGCTTAGCAGGGAGCGGCACAGATACGCAGTATTTT. Translation gives CASSLAGSGTDTQYF.

The V gene is TRBV25-1, the J gene TRBJ2-1; 11 bases are shared with TRBD2. V gave up 6 bases and J gave up 4 bases; unmatched junction bases: 8. The germline CDR1 and CDR2 sequences are MGHDK and SYGVNS. The CDR3 is made up of 16 amino acids. This CDR3 is CASRKGGTSGYNEQFF. DNA for the CDR3: TGTGCCAGCAGGAAAGGGGGGACTAGCGGTTACAATGAGCAGTTCTTC.